Listed below are T cell receptor beta chains from one sample, sequenced in a study of shared clonotypes between healthy human individuals. Sequencing used immunoSEQ multiplex PCR; TCRdb keeps in-frame clones, though not all of them. The sample lists roughly 2,000,000 clones; around 95% were seen once. Specimen: naive CD8+ T cells from PBMCs. These TCRs come from a man aged 18 to 29 in good health. Some clones in this sample may be carry-over from other donors' samples. CDR3s include the opening cysteine and the closing phenylalanine or tryptophan. A D gene is named only where the DNA matches it firmly. Not all rows give a size; the values are once, few, many and, for expanded clones, a class.

CDR3aa	CDR3nt	abundance	v_gene	j_gene	d_gene
CASSVDKRTPPYEQYF	TGTGCCAGCAGCGTAGACAAGCGAACACCCCCTTACGAGCAGTACTTC	NA	TRBV9	TRBJ2-7	NA
CAISEVGTGGSNEKLFF	TGTGCCATCAGTGAAGTCGGGACAGGGGGCAGTAATGAAAAACTGTTTTTT	once	TRBV10-3	TRBJ1-4	TRBD1
CASSLGLAGGLSYNEQFF	TGTGCCAGCAGCTTAGGACTAGCGGGGGGATTATCCTACAATGAGCAGTTCTTC	NA	TRBV7-8	TRBJ2-1	TRBD2
CASSLILTENIQYF	TGTGCCAGCAGCTTAATTTTGACAGAAAACATTCAGTACTTC	NA	TRBV7-2	TRBJ2-4	NA
CASSPPNSGNENEQFF	TGTGCCAGCAGCCCCCCCAATAGCGGGAATGAGAATGAGCAGTTCTTC	NA	TRBV7-9	TRBJ2-1	TRBD2
CASSLSPGQGYGYTF	TGTGCCAGCAGCTTATCCCCGGGACAGGGGTATGGCTACACCTTC	NA	TRBV6-6	TRBJ1-2	TRBD1
CASSLLLGASPEAFF	TGTGCCAGCAGCTTGTTGTTGGGGGCAAGCCCTGAAGCTTTCTTT	few	TRBV7-9	TRBJ1-1	NA
CAWSTLAGEGETQYF	TGTGCCTGGAGTACCCTAGCGGGAGAAGGCGAGACCCAGTACTTC	NA	TRBV30	TRBJ2-5	TRBD2
CASSLGTGNYEQYF	TGTGCCAGCAGTCTTGGGACCGGGAACTACGAGCAGTACTTC	NA	TRBV27	TRBJ2-7	NA
CASDRWTGDTGELFF	TGTGCCAGTGATCGATGGACGGGGGACACCGGGGAGCTGTTTTTT	NA	TRBV19	TRBJ2-2	NA
CASSLRDSHNEQFF	TGTGCCAGCAGCTTGAGGGACTCCCACAATGAGCAGTTCTTC	once	TRBV5-4	TRBJ2-1	NA
CASSPTSGTYNEQFF	TGTGCCAGCAGCCCAACTAGCGGGACCTACAATGAGCAGTTCTTC	NA	TRBV7-9	TRBJ2-1	TRBD2
CASSLIVGTAYGYTF	TGTGCCAGCAGCTTGATCGTCGGAACCGCCTATGGCTACACCTTC	NA	TRBV5-6	TRBJ1-2	NA
CATSRVVGLGQPQHF	TGTGCCACCAGCAGAGTCGTGGGGCTGGGGCAGCCCCAGCATTTT	NA	TRBV15	TRBJ1-5	NA
CASSLFGYEQYF	TGTGCCAGCAGCCTATTCGGCTACGAGCAGTACTTC	NA	TRBV16	TRBJ2-7	NA
CASSKAGNTIYF	TGTGCCAGCAGCAAAGCTGGAAACACCATATATTTT	NA	TRBV5-6	TRBJ1-3	NA
CAWSDGIRDYEYF	TGTGCCTGGAGTGATGGGATCCGGGACTATGAGTACTTC	NA	TRBV30	TRBJ2-7	TRBD2
CASSLVGTDYKQPQHF	TGTGCCAGCAGCTTAGTGGGGACAGACTACAAACAGCCCCAGCATTTT	NA	TRBV7-9	TRBJ1-5	TRBD1
CASSLVATMNTEAFF	TGTGCCAGCAGTTTAGTGGCCACCATGAACACTGAAGCTTTCTTT	NA	TRBV28	TRBJ1-1	NA
CASSLFGRRGGFEQFF	TGTGCCAGCAGCTTATTCGGTCGCCGGGGAGGGTTTGAGCAGTTCTTC	NA	TRBV28	TRBJ2-1	TRBD2
CASSPRGTGMDEQFF	TGTGCCAGTAGTCCTCGCGGGACAGGGATGGATGAGCAGTTCTTC	NA	TRBV19	TRBJ2-1	TRBD1